This is a list of T cell receptor beta chains from one sample in a study of T cells in Graves' hyperthyroidism and ophthalmopathy. TCRdb used MiXCR to reprocess the multiplex PCR reads, holding one entry per CDR3 protein. The sample holds around 480,000 distinct CDR3 sequences, approximately 15% seen once. The sequenced material came from blood. These receptors came from a woman in her late teens or twenties with Graves' hyperthyroidism. Each CDR3 is given with its conserved first and last residue. D genes are given only for firm matches. Clone size is shown for a subset of rows, as once, few, many or a class of expanded clone.

j_call d_call clone_size v_call cdr3_aa cdr3_nt
TRBJ2-3 - few TRBV5-4 CASSLPRGLTDTQYF TGTGCCAGCAGCCTACCCAGGGGACTCACAGATACGCAGTATTTT
TRBJ2-5 - many TRBV9 CASSGSGRQETQYF TGTGCCAGCAGCGGCTCCGGCCGTCAAGAGACCCAGTACTTC
TRBJ2-1 TRBD1 many TRBV12-3/TRBV12-4 CASSDTGGSYNEQFF TGTGCCAGCAGTGATACAGGGGGCAGCTACAATGAGCAGTTCTTC
TRBJ1-6 - many TRBV10-3 CAISETGYNSPLHF TGTGCCATCAGTGAGACGGGCTATAATTCACCCCTCCACTTT
TRBJ2-3 - few TRBV11-2 CASSAPPGTRTDTQYF TGTGCCAGCAGTGCCCCACCCGGGACCCGCACAGATACGCAGTATTTT
TRBJ2-3 TRBD2 many TRBV5-1 CASTLGTSGSDTQYF TGCGCCAGCACCCTGGGGACTAGCGGGTCAGATACGCAGTATTTT
TRBJ2-7 - few TRBV7-9 CASSLGGFYEQYF TGTGCCAGCAGCTTGGGAGGTTTCTACGAGCAGTACTTC
TRBJ2-2 - many TRBV11-2 CASSLKRQAAILGNTGELFF TGTGCCAGCAGCCTAAAAAGACAGGCAGCGATCCTCGGGAACACCGGGGAGCTGTTTTTT
TRBJ1-2 - few TRBV4-2 CASSQVTRGLDYGYTF TGTGCCAGCAGCCAAGTTACAAGGGGCCTCGACTATGGCTACACCTTC
TRBJ1-2 - - TRBV27 CASRTGPYGYTF TGTGCCAGCAGGACAGGTCCCTATGGCTACACCTTC
TRBJ1-2 - few TRBV7-9 CASSLDSVSFGGGYTF TGTGCCAGCAGCTTAGATTCGGTGTCATTTGGCGGGGGCTACACCTTC
TRBJ1-2 - - TRBV11-2 CASSLDGGWGNYGYTF TGTGCCAGCAGCTTAGATGGGGGATGGGGAAACTATGGCTACACCTTC
TRBJ2-2 TRBD2 few TRBV18 CASSPGLAGVSDTGELFF TGTGCCAGCTCACCCGGGCTAGCGGGAGTTTCGGACACCGGGGAGCTGTTTTTT
TRBJ1-5 TRBD1 - TRBV20-1 CSARGLGQPQHF TGCAGTGCAAGGGGGCTGGGTCAGCCCCAGCATTTT
TRBJ2-1 - few TRBV10-2 CATTAGTEQFF TGCGCCACCACCGCCGGGACCGAGCAGTTCTTC
TRBJ2-7 TRBD2 many TRBV3-1 CASSQARAGGESEQYF TGTGCCAGCAGCCAAGCTCGAGCGGGAGGTGAAAGCGAGCAGTACTTC
TRBJ2-1 TRBD2 few TRBV5-1 CASSLGTSRNNEQFF TGCGCCAGCAGCTTAGGGACTAGCCGGAACAATGAGCAGTTCTTC
TRBJ2-7 - many TRBV24-1 CATSSPPGLSYEQYF TGTGCCACCAGCTCCCCGCCCGGACTAAGCTACGAGCAGTACTTC
TRBJ1-1 - few TRBV29-1 CSVDGQMNTEAFF TGCAGCGTTGATGGACAGATGAACACTGAAGCTTTCTTT
TRBJ1-5 TRBD1 - TRBV18 CASSSNDRAGQPQHF TGTGCCAGCTCATCAAATGACAGGGCTGGGCAGCCCCAGCATTTT
TRBJ1-1 - many TRBV30 CAWESENTEAFF TGTGCCTGGGAGAGTGAGAACACTGAAGCTTTCTTT
TRBJ2-7 TRBD2 many TRBV7-9 CASSHGTSAYEQYF TGTGCCAGCAGCCACGGGACTAGCGCCTACGAGCAGTACTTC
TRBJ2-1 - many TRBV24-1 CATSEQSYNEQFF TGTGCCACCAGTGAACAATCCTACAATGAGCAGTTCTTC
TRBJ2-7 - few TRBV20-1 CSAYATGPTYEQYF TGCAGTGCTTATGCTACGGGACCGACCTACGAGCAGTACTTC
TRBJ1-2 - many TRBV30 CAWSVLTGGGYTF TGTGCCTGGAGTGTACTGACCGGGGGTGGCTACACCTTC
TRBJ2-1 - few TRBV20-1 CSGHRGGYNEQFF TGCAGTGGGCACAGGGGAGGCTACAATGAGCAGTTCTTC
TRBJ1-5 - many TRBV6-1 CASIRGQNFNQPQHF TGTGCCAGCATCAGAGGACAGAATTTCAATCAGCCCCAGCATTTT
TRBJ2-7 - many TRBV18 CASSDGDLEQYF TGTGCCAGCTCGGATGGGGATCTCGAGCAGTACTTC
TRBJ1-2 - few TRBV5-8 CASRRHEEPYNGYTF TGTGCCAGCAGAAGACACGAAGAACCTTATAATGGCTACACCTTC
TRBJ2-3 - - TRBV11-2 CASSPPLGGDTQYF TGTGCCAGCAGCCCTCCTCTGGGGGGAGATACGCAGTATTTT
TRBJ1-1 - few TRBV7-9 CASSLLQAFF TGTGCCAGCAGCCTTCTTCAAGCTTTCTTT
TRBJ1-5 - many TRBV28 CASRLRGENQPQHF TGTGCCAGCAGGCTAAGGGGGGAAAATCAGCCCCAGCATTTT
TRBJ2-3 TRBD2 - TRBV29-1 CSVPGLAGRYTQYF TGCAGCGTGCCGGGACTAGCGGGGAGGTATACGCAGTATTTT
TRBJ2-7 TRBD1 many TRBV10-3 CAISESTPQGSLSYEQYF TGTGCCATCAGTGAGTCGACTCCACAGGGGTCCCTCTCCTACGAGCAGTACTTC
TRBJ1-2 - many TRBV2 CASSASSVRNYGYTF TGTGCCAGCAGTGCTTCCAGTGTACGGAACTATGGCTACACCTTC
TRBJ1-2 - - TRBV3-1 CASSRDEFNYGYTF TGTGCCAGCAGCCGGGACGAATTTAACTATGGCTACACCTTC
TRBJ1-3 - - TRBV5-1 CASSFSGTRNTIYF TGCGCCAGCAGCTTCTCGGGGACTAGAAACACCATATATTTT
TRBJ1-1 - many TRBV27 CASSPGHLNTEAFF TGTGCCAGCAGCCCAGGACATTTGAACACTGAAGCTTTCTTT
TRBJ2-2 - many TRBV6-1 CASRRRLGGTGELFF TGTGCCAGCAGACGGCGATTGGGGGGCACCGGGGAGCTGTTTTTT
TRBJ1-1 - many TRBV5-1 CASSLSQGGTEAFF TGCGCCAGCAGCTTGTCGCAGGGAGGAACTGAAGCTTTCTTT
TRBJ2-1 TRBD1 few TRBV29-1 CSARQTGSNEQFF TGCAGCGCCCGCCAGACAGGGTCCAATGAGCAGTTCTTC